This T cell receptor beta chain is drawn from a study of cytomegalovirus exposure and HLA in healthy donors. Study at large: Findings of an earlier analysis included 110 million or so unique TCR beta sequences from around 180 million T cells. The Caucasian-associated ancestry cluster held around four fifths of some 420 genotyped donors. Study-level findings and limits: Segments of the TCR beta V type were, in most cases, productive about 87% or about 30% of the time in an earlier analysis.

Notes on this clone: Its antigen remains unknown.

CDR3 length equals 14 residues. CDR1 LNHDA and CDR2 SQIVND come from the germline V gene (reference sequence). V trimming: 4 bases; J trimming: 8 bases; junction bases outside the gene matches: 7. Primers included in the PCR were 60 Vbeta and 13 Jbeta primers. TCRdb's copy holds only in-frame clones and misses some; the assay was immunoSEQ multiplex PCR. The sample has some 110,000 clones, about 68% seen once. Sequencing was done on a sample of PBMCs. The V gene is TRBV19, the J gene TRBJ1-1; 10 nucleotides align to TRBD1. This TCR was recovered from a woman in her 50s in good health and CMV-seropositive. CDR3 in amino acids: CASSTYWDRGEAFF. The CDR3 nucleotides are TGTGCCAGTAGTACCTACTGGGACAGGGGAGAAGCTTTCTTT.